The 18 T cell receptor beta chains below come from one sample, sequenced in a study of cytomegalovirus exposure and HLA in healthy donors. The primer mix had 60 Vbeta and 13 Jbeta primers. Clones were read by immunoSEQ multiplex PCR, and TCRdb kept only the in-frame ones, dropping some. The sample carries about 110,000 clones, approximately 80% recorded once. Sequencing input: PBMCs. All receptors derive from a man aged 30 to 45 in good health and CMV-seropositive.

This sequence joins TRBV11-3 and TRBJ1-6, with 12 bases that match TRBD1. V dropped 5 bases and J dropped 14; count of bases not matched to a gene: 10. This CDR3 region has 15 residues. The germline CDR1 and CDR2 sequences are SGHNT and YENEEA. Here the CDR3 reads CASSGTGGRQFTLHF. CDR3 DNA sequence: TGTGCCAGCAGCGGGACAGGGGGCAGGCAATTCACCCTCCACTTT.

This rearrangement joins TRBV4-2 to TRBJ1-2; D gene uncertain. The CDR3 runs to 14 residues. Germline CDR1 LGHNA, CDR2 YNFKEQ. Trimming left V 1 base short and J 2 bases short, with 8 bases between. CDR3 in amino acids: CASSQVTRNYGYTF. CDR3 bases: TGTGCCAGCAGCCAAGTAACCAGGAACTATGGCTACACCTTC.

CDR3 DNA: TGTGCCAGCTCGCCGCAGGAAGGGAAGCTGGGGCTAAATGAAAAACTGTTTTTT. As protein: CASSPQEGKLGLNEKLFF. The genes are TRBV18 and TRBJ1-4; perhaps TRBD1 as D (5 bases). Trimming left V 6 bases short and J 5 bases short, with 25 bases between. The germline CDR1 and CDR2 sequences are KGHSH and LQKENI. The CDR3 has 18 residues.

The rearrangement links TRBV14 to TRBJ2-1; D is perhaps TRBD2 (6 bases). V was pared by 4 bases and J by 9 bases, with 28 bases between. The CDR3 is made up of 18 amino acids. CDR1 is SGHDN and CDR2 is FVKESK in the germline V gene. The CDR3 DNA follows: TGTGCCAGCAGCCGAACCGGGACTTCGATCCGAAGTCGTGGTGAGCAGTTCTTC. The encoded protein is CASSRTGTSIRSRGEQFF.

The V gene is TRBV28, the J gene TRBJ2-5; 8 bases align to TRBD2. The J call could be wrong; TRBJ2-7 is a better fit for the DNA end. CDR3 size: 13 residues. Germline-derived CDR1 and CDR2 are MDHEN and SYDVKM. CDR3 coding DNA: TGTGCCAGCAGTTTTCGGGGGGGGAACGAGCAGTACTTC. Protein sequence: CASSFRGGNEQYF.

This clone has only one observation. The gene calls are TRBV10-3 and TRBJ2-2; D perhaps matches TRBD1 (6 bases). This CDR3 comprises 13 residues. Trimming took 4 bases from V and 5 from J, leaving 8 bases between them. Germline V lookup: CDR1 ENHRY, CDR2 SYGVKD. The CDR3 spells CAISGQGTGELFF. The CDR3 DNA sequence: TGTGCCATCAGTGGCCAGGGGACCGGGGAGCTGTTTTTT.

CDR3: CASSGTRDTGELFF. The CDR3 DNA follows: TGCGCCAGCTCCGGGACTAGAGACACCGGGGAGCTGTTTTTT. The chain combines TRBV5-1 with TRBJ2-2; 8 nucleotides align to TRBD2. Per germline, CDR1 SGHRS and CDR2 YFSETQ. Trimming at V came to 7 bases and at J to 3 bases, leaving 5 bases not matched to a gene. This CDR3 region has 14 residues.

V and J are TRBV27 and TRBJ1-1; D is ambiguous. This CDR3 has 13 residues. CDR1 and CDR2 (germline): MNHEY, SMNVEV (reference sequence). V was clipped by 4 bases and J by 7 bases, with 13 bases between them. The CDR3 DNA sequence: TGTGCCAGCAGTTCGCCCTTTACTAATGAAGCTTTCTTT. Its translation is CASSSPFTNEAFF.

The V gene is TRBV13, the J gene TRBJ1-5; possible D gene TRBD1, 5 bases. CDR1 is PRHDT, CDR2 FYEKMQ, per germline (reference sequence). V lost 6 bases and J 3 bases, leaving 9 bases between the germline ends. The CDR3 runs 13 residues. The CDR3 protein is CASSSGHNQPQHF. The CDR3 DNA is TGTGCCAGCAGTTCAGGGCACAATCAGCCCCAGCATTTT.

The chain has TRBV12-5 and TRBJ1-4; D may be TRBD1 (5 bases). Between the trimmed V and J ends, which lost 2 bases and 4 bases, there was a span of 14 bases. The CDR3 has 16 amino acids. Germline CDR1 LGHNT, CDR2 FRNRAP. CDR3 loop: CASGLSRQYLNEKLFF. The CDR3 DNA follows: TGTGCTAGTGGTTTGTCTCGACAGTACCTTAATGAAAAACTGTTTTTT.

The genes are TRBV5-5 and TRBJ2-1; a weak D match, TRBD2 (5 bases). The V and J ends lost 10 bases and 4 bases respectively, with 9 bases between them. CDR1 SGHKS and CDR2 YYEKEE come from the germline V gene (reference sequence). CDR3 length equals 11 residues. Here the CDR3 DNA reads TGTGCCTCAACGGGGTACAATGAGCAGTTCTTC. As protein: CASTGYNEQFF.

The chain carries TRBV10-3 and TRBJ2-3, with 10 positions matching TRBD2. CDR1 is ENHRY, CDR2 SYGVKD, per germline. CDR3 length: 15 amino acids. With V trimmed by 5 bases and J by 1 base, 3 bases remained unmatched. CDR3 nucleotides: TGTGCCATCAGTAAAGGACTAGCGGGCACAGATACGCAGTATTTT. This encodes CAISKGLAGTDTQYF.

CDR3 in amino acids: CASSLTVKNIQYF. The CDR3 nucleotides read TGTGCCAGCAGCTTAACGGTCAAAAACATTCAGTACTTC. This chain uses TRBV7-8 with TRBJ2-4; D gene ambiguous. Germline V gives CDR1 SGHVS, CDR2 FQNEAQ. V was shortened by 2 bases and J by 3 bases, with 5 bases between the two germline ends. This CDR3 region has 13 residues.

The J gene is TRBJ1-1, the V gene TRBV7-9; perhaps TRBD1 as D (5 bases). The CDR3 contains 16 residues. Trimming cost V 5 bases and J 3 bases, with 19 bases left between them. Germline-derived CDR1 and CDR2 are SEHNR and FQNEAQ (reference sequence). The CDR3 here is CASSTQVGAGDTEAFF. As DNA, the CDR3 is TGTGCCAGCAGCACCCAAGTAGGGGCTGGGGACACTGAAGCTTTCTTT.

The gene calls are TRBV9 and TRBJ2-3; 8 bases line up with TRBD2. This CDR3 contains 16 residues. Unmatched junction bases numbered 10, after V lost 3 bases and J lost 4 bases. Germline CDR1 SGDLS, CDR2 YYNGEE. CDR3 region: CASSAPLAGGSDTQYF. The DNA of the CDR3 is TGTGCCAGCAGCGCACCTCTGGCGGGGGGATCAGATACGCAGTATTTT.

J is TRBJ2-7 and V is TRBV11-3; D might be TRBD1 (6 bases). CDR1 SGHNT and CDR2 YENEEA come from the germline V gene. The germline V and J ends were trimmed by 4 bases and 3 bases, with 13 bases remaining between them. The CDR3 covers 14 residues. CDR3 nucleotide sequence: TGTGCCAGCAGCTCTCCCCAGGACAGCTACGAGCAGTACTTC. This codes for CASSSPQDSYEQYF.

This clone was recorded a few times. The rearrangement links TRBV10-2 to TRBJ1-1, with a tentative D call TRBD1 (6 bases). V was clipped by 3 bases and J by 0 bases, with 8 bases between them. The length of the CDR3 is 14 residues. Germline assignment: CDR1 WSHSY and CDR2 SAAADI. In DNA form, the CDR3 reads TGCGCCAGCAGTGACCAGGGGCTGAACACTGAAGCTTTCTTT. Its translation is CASSDQGLNTEAFF.

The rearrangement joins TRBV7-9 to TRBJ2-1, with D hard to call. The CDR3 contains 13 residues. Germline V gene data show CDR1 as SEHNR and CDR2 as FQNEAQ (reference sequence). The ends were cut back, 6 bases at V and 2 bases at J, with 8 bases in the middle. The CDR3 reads CASRYGAYNEQFF. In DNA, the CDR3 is TGTGCCAGCAGGTACGGTGCCTACAATGAGCAGTTCTTC.